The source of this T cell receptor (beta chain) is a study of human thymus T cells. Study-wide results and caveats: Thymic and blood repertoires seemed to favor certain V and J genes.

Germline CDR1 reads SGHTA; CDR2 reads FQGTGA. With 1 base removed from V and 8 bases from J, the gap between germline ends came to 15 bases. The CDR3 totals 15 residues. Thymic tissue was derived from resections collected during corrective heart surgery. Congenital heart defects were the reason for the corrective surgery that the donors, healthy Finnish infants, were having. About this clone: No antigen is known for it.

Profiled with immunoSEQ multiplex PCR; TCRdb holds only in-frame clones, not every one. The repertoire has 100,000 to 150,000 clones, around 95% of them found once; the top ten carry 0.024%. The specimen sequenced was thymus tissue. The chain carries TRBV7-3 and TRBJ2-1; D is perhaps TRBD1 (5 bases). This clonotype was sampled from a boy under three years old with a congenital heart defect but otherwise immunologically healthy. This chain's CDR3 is CASSLKVREGDEQFF. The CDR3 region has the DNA TGTGCCAGCAGCTTAAAGGTCAGGGAAGGTGATGAGCAGTTCTTC. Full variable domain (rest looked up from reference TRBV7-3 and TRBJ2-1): GAGVSQTPSNKVTEKGKYVELRCDPISGHTALYWYRQSLGQGPEFLIYFQGTGAADDSGLPNDRFFAVRPEGSVSTLKIQRTERGDSAVYLCASSLKVREGDEQFFGPGTRLTVL.